Reported below is one T cell receptor beta chain. Its antigen is currently unknown. These data belong to a study of CD8+CD57+ T cells in acquired aplastic anemia. Looking at the study overall: Average DNA yield from sorted CD4+ and CD8+ cells was about 3 ug. General observations from the study: CD8+ Simpson's diversity in patients was not significantly different from that in controls.

CD8+CD57+ cell expansion, shown by flow cytometry, had occurred in the patients selected for sequencing. Genomic DNA was employed as the template in profiling TCR beta VDJ and CDR3. TCRdb recomputed calls from the reads with MiXCR, one row per CDR3 protein. The sample lists approximately 250,000 distinct CDR3 sequences, 65% to 90% occurring once. The CDR3 is made up of 10 amino acids. Germline lookup yields CDR1 SGHNT and CDR2 YYREEE (reference sequence). V was pared by 1 base and J by 7 bases, with 0 bases between. The V and J genes are TRBV5-4 and TRBJ2-1; no clear D gene. Sequenced: sorted CD4+, CD8+, or CD8+CD57+ T cells (not recorded which) from PBMCs. The TCR sequence derives from a human donor with aplastic anemia. For the CDR3, the DNA is TGTGCCAGCAGCTTGAATGAGCAGTTCTTC. This codes for CASSLNEQFF.